This entry is about one TCR beta chain. This sample stems from a study of molecular identifiers for immune sequencing clone quantification. From the PCR reads, TCRdb called clonotypes with MiXCR, one entry per CDR3 protein. The top ten clones hold 0.7% to 1% of a sample with over 600,000 distinct CDR3 sequences, 20% of them seen once. It was from approximately 22,000 to 940,000 sorted cells, with 10%, 30% or 50% RNA, that naive CD8 libraries came. A CD8+CD4-CCR7+CD45RA+ gate was used to sort naive CD8 T cells. Germline V gene lookup returns CDR1 SGHRS and CDR2 YFSETQ. CDR3 length equals 18 residues. Trimming stripped 0 bases from V and 7 bases from J, with 23 bases between.

The sequencing input was naive CD8+ T cells from blood, with Jurkat cell RNA spiked in. Subset defined: FACS-sorted CD8+CD4-CCR7+CD45RA+ naive T cells. V gene TRBV5-1 combines with J gene TRBJ2-1; D possibly corresponds to TRBD1 (6 bases). The clonotype comes from a human donor in good health. Some libraries in this study had Jurkat cell RNA spiked in. In DNA form, the CDR3 reads TGCGCCAGCAGCTTGGCCCAACCGGGACAACCCGGAGGAAATGAGCAGTTCTTC. It translates to CASSLAQPGQPGGNEQFF.